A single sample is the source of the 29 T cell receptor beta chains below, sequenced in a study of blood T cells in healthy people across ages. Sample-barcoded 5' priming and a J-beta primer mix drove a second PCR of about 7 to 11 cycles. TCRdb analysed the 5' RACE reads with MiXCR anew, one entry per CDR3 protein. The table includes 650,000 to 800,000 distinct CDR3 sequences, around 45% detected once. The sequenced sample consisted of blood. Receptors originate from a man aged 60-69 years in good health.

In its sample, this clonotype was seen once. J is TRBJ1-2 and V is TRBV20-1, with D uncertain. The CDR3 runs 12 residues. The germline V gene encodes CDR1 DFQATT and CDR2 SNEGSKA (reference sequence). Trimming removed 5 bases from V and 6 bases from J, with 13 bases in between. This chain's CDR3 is CSAVTAGDGYTF. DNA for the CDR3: TGCAGTGCTGTGACGGCCGGGGATGGCTACACCTTC.

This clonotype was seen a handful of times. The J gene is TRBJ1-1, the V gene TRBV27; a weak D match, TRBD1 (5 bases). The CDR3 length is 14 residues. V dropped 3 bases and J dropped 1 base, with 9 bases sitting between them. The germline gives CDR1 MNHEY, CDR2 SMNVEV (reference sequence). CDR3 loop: CASSLPGPNTEAFF. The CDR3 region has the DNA TGTGCCAGCAGTTTGCCGGGGCCGAACACTGAAGCTTTCTTT.

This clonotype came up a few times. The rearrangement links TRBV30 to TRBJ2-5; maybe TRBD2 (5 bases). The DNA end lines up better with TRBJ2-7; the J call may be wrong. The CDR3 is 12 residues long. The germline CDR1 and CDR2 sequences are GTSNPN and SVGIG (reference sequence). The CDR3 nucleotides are TGTGCCTGGAGTGTAACGGGGTTCGAGCAGTACTTC. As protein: CAWSVTGFEQYF.

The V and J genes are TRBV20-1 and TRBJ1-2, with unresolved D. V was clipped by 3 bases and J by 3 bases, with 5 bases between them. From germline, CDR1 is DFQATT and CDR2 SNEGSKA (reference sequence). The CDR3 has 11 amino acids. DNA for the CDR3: TGCAGTGCTAGTAGCTACTATGGCTACACCTTC. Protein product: CSASSYYGYTF.

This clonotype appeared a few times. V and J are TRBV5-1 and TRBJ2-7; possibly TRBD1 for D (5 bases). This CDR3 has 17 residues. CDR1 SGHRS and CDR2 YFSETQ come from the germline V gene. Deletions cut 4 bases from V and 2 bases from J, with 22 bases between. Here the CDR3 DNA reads TGCGCCAGCAGCCTGTTCTCTACCGGTGGGGCCCCCTACGAGCAGTACTTC. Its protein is CASSLFSTGGAPYEQYF.

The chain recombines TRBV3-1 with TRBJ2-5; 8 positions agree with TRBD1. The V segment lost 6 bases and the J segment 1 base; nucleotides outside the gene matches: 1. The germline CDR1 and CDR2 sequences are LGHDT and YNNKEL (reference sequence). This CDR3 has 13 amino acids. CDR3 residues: CASRQGVQETQYF. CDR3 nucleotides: TGTGCCAGCAGACAGGGGGTCCAAGAGACCCAGTACTTC.

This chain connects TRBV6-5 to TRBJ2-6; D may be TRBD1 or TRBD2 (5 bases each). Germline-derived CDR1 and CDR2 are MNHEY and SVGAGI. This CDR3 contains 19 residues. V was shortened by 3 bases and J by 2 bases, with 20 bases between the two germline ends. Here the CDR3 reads CASSYSGTDVVAGANVLTF. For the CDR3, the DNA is TGTGCCAGCAGTTATTCCGGGACGGACGTCGTAGCTGGGGCCAACGTCCTGACTTTC.

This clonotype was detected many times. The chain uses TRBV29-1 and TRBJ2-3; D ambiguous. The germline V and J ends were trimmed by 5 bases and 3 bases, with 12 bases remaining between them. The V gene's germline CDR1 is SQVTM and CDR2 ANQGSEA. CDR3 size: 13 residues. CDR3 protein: CSVCQRLTDTQYF. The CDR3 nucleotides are TGCAGCGTTTGCCAGAGGTTGACAGATACGCAGTATTTT.

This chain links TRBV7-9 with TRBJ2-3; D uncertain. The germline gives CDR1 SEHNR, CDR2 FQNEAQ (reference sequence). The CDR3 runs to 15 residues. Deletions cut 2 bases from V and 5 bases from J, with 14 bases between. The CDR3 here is CASSLRAEGRDTQYF. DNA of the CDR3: TGTGCCAGCAGCTTACGGGCGGAAGGTCGAGATACGCAGTATTTT.

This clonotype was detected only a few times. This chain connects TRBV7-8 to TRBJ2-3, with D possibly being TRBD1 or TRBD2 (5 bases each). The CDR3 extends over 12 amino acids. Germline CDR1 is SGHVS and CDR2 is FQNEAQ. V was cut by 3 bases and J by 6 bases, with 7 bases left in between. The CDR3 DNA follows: TGTGCCAGCAGCTTGGGGGTCGATACGCAGTATTTT. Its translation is CASSLGVDTQYF.

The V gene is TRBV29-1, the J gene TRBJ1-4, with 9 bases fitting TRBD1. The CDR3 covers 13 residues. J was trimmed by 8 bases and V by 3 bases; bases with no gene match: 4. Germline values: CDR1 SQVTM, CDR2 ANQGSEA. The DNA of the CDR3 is TGCAGCGTTGAGGACAGGGGTGACGAAAAACTGTTTTTT. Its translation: CSVEDRGDEKLFF. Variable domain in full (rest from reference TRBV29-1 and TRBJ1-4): SAVISQKPSRDICQRGTSLTIQCQVDSQVTMMFWYRQQPGQSLTLIATANQGSEATYESGFVIDKFPISRPNLTFSTLTVSNMSPEDSSIYLCSVEDRGDEKLFFGSGTQLSVL.

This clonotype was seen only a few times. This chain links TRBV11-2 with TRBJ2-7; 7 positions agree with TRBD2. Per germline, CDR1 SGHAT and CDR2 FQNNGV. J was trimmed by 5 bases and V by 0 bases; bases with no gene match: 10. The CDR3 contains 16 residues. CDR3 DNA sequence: TGTGCCAGCAGCTTAGATTTGGGGGGGAATTGGAACGAGCAGTACTTC. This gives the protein CASSLDLGGNWNEQYF.

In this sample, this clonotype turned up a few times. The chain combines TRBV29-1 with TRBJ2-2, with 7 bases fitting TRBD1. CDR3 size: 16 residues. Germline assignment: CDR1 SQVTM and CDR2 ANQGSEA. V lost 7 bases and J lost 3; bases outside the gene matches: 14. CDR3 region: CSAGYRQGPHTGELFF. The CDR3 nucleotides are TGCAGCGCTGGCTATCGACAGGGACCCCACACCGGGGAGCTGTTTTTT.

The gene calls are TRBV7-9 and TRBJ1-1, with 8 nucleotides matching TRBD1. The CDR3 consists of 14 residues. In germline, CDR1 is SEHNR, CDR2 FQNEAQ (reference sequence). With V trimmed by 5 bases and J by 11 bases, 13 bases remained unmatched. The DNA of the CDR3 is TGTGCCAGCAGCCCTCTGGGACAGGATCCTGCGGCTTTCTTT. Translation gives CASSPLGQDPAAFF.

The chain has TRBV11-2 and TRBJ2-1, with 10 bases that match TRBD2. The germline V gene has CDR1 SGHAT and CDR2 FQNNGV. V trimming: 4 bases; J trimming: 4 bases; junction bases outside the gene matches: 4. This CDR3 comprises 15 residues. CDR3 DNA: TGTGCCAGCAGCTCAACTAGCGGGGATTACAATGAGCAGTTCTTC. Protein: CASSSTSGDYNEQFF.

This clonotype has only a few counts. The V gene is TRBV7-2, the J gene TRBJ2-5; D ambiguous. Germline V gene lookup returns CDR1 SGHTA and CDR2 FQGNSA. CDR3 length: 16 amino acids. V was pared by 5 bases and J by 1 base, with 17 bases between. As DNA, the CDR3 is TGTGCCAGCAGCCGGACCGACTGGTTAGGCCAAGAGACCCAGTACTTC. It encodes CASSRTDWLGQETQYF.

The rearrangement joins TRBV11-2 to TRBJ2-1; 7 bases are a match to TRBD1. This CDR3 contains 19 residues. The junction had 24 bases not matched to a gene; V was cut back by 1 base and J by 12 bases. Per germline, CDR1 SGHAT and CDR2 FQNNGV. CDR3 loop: CASSLGPETGEGGNRGQFF. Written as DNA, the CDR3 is TGTGCCAGCAGCTTAGGCCCGGAAACAGGGGAAGGAGGCAATCGGGGGCAGTTCTTC.

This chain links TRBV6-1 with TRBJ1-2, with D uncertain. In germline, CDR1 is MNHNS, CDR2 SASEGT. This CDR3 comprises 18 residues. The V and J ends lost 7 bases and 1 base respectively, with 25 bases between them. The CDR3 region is CASTLSERHRFFNYGYTF. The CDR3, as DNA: TGTGCCAGCACCTTGAGCGAGAGACATCGGTTTTTTAACTATGGCTACACCTTC.

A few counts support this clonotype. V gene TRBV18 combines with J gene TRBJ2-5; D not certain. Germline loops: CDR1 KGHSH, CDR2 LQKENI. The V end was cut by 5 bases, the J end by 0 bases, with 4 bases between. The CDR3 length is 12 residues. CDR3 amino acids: CASSKYQETQYF. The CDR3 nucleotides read TGTGCCAGCTCAAAGTACCAAGAGACCCAGTACTTC.

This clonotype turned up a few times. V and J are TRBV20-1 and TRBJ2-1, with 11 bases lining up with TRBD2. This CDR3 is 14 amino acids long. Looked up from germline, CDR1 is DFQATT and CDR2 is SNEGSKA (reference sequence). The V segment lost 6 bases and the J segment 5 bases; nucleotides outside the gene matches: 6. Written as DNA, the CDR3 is TGCAGTGCGCCCCCGGGACTAGCGGACAATGAGCAGTTCTTC. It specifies CSAPPGLADNEQFF.

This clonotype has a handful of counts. The CDR3 region is CASREITGPYEQYF. CDR3 nucleotide sequence: TGTGCCAGCAGGGAAATAACCGGCCCCTACGAGCAGTACTTC. V is TRBV2 and J is TRBJ2-7, with no clear D. Trimming took off 6 bases at V and 2 bases at J, with 14 bases between the two ends. CDR1 is SNHLY and CDR2 is FYNNEI in the germline V gene. This CDR3 contains 14 residues.

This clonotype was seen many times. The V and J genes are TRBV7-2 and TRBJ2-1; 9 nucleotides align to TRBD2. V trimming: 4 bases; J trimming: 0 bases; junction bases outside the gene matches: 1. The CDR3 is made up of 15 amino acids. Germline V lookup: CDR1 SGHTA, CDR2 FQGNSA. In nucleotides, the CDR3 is TGTGCCAGCAGCTCTAGCGGGGCCTCCTACAATGAGCAGTTCTTC. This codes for CASSSSGASYNEQFF.

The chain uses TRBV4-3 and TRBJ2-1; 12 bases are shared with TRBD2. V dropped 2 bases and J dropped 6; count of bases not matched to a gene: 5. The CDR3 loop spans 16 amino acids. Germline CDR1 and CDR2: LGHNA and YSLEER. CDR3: CASSQPTSGGSNEQFF. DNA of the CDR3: TGCGCCAGCAGCCAACCGACTAGCGGGGGCTCCAATGAGCAGTTCTTC.

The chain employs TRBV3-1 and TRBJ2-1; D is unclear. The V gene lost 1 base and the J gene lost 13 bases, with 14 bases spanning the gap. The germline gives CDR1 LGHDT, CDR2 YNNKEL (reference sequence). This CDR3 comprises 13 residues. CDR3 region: CASSQVWKETQFF. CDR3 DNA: TGTGCCAGCAGCCAAGTCTGGAAGGAGACCCAGTTCTTC.

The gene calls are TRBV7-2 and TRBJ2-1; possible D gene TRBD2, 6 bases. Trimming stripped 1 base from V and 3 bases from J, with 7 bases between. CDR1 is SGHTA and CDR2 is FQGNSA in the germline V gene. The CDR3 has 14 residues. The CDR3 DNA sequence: TGTGCCAGCAGCTTAGTGGACTACTACAATGAGCAGTTCTTC. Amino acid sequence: CASSLVDYYNEQFF.

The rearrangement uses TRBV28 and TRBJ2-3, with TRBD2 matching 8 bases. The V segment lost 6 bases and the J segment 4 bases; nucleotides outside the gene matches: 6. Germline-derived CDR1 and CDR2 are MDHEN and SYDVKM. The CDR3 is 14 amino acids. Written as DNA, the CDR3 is TGTGCCAGCAGAGGGACTAGAATACCAGATACGCAGTATTTT. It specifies CASRGTRIPDTQYF.

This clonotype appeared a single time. The CDR3 DNA reads TGTGCCAGCAGAGAGAGCGGTGGGGAGCTGTTTTTT. Translating gives CASRESGGELFF. J is TRBJ2-2 and V is TRBV9; TRBD2 is a possible D gene (5 bases). The V end was cut by 5 bases, the J end by 8 bases, with 10 bases between. The CDR3 consists of 12 residues. CDR1 and CDR2 from the germline V gene are SGDLS and YYNGEE.

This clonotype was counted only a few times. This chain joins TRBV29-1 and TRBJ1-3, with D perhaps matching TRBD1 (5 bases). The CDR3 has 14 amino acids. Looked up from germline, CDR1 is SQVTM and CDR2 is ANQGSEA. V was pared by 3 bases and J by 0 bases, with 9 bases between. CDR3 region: CSVEGGSSGNTIYF. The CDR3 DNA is TGCAGCGTTGAGGGGGGGAGCTCTGGAAACACCATATATTTT.

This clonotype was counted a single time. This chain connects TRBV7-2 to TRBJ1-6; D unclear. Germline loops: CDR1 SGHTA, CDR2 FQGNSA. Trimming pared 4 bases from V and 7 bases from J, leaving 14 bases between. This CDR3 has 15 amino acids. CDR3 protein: CASSSWGGSNSPLHF. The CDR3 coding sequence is TGTGCCAGCAGCTCCTGGGGAGGGAGCAATTCACCCCTCCACTTT.